This T cell receptor beta chain emerged from a study of blood T cell repertoires in COVID-19. Assay: immunoSEQ multiplex PCR; the TCRdb copy retains only in-frame clones and omits some. The data show some 130,000 clones, with approximately 88% seen just once and roughly an eighth held by the top ten. V was cut by 0 bases and J by 5 bases, with 13 bases left in between. The CDR3 extends over 15 amino acids. The germline CDR1 and CDR2 sequences are LNHDA and SQIVND (reference sequence). The J gene is TRBJ1-1, the V gene TRBV19, with D maybe TRBD1 (5 bases). Sequenced: peripheral blood. The TCR originated in a woman aged 25-40 years who had recovered from COVID-19. Written as DNA, the CDR3 is TGTGCCAGTAGTATAGAGGGGCACGCTTGGACTGAAGCTTTCTTT. Translated: CASSIEGHAWTEAFF.